A single sample gave rise to the 9 T cell receptor beta chains below, sequenced in a study of T cell responses to AZD1222 COVID-19 vaccine. TCRdb's copy holds only in-frame clones and misses some; the assay was immunoSEQ multiplex PCR. The repertoire includes under 150,000 clones, roughly 89% of them detected once, and 0.85% to 1.2% sits in the top ten. The material sequenced was peripheral blood, taken 28 days after the second AZD1222 dose. The receptors stem from an adult who received the AZD1222 COVID-19 vaccine.

The rearrangement links TRBV12-3 or TRBV12-4 to TRBJ1-5; TRBD1 matches at 7 bases. The trim removed 5 bases at V and 7 bases at J, leaving 5 bases unmatched. This CDR3 comprises 13 residues. The CDR3 DNA sequence: TGTGCCAGCAGTCGCGGGACAGCCCAGCCCCAGCATTTT. Amino acids: CASSRGTAQPQHF.

The chain has TRBV5-5 and TRBJ2-7; TRBD2 might be the D (7 bases). Trimming took 4 bases from V and 7 from J, leaving 18 bases between them. The CDR3 is 14 residues long. Germline V lookup: CDR1 SGHKS, CDR2 YYEKEE (reference sequence). For the CDR3, the DNA is TGTGCCAGCAGCCTGCCTGGGGGGGCGGGGGAGCAGTACTTC. Translation gives CASSLPGGAGEQYF.

The chain has TRBV27 and TRBJ2-6; no definite D call. The CDR3 contains 16 residues. Germline CDR1 reads MNHEY; CDR2 reads SMNVEV (reference sequence). V lost 3 bases, J lost 0 bases, and 9 bases lay in between. CDR3 protein: CASSLSPDSGANVLTF. The CDR3 region has the DNA TGTGCCAGCAGTTTGTCCCCGGACTCTGGGGCCAACGTCCTGACTTTC.

The chain is built from TRBV5-1 and TRBJ2-7; D is tentatively TRBD1 or TRBD2 (5 bases each). The CDR3 is made up of 14 amino acids. V gave up 4 bases and J gave up 3 bases, with 14 bases separating them. Germline-derived CDR1 and CDR2 are SGHRS and YFSETQ. CDR3 DNA sequence: TGCGCCAGCAGCCAGGGAGCAGACGGCTACGAGCAGTACTTC. Protein: CASSQGADGYEQYF.

The V call is TRBV28, the J call TRBJ2-3, with 8 positions matching TRBD1. This CDR3 spans 17 amino acids. Losses at the gene ends were 6 bases for V and 0 bases for J; bases not matched to a gene: 11. CDR1 and CDR2 (germline): MDHEN, SYDVKM. CDR3 coding DNA: TGTGCCAGCAGGTATCCCGGACAGGGTACAAGCACAGATACGCAGTATTTT. This codes for CASRYPGQGTSTDTQYF.

V and J are TRBV2 and TRBJ1-2, with 9 bases aligning to TRBD1. Germline V gene lookup returns CDR1 SNHLY and CDR2 FYNNEI. The CDR3 is 15 residues long. V lost 8 bases to trimming and J lost 2 bases; unmatched junction nucleotides: 9. The CDR3: CASRRTGDLNYGYTF. The DNA of the CDR3 is TGTGCCAGCCGTAGGACAGGGGATCTAAACTATGGCTACACCTTC.

The J gene is TRBJ2-7, the V gene TRBV6-2 or TRBV6-3, with 7 bases identical to TRBD2. The trim removed 2 bases at V and 2 bases at J, leaving 6 bases unmatched. CDR1 and CDR2 from the germline V gene are MNHEY and SVGEGT. The CDR3 is 15 amino acids. The CDR3 DNA reads as TGTGCCAGCAGTTACGGAGGCGGGAGAACCTACGAGCAGTACTTC. Translated, it gives CASSYGGGRTYEQYF.

The rearrangement joins TRBV28 to TRBJ1-1; D gene unclear. Looked up from germline, CDR1 is MDHEN and CDR2 is SYDVKM. The length of the CDR3 is 11 residues. Trimming pared 4 bases from V and 12 bases from J, leaving 12 bases between. Written as DNA, the CDR3 is TGTGCCAGCAGTTCCCCGCGAGGGACTTTCTTT. Translation gives CASSSPRGTFF.

The chain employs TRBV5-1 and TRBJ2-5, with D tentatively TRBD2 (5 bases). This CDR3 has 14 amino acids. Germline assignment: CDR1 SGHRS and CDR2 YFSETQ. V shed 3 bases and J shed 5 bases, with 14 bases lying between them. Written as DNA, the CDR3 is TGCGCCAGCAGCTACTCCGGCGGGCGGGAGACCCAGTACTTC. It codes for CASSYSGGRETQYF.